This T cell receptor beta chain was sequenced during a study of blood T cell repertoires in COVID-19. Study as a whole: From the United States, Italy and Spain came samples of acute and convalescent COVID-19. T cells, B-cell-depleted T cells, or PBMCs supplied cDNA or gDNA.

In the study's own analysis: Using reference gene primer amplification, nucleated cell counts were estimated. Only in-frame clones appear in the TCRdb table, and some are missing; sequencing was by immunoSEQ multiplex PCR. The DNA was the basis for D and trimming; V, J and clone size are from that table. The profile shows 300,000 to 400,000 clones, about 87% of them singletons. The CDR3 spans 14 residues. The junction had 7 bases not matched to a gene; V was cut back by 10 bases and J by 4 bases. Germline lookup yields CDR1 MGHDK and CDR2 SYGVNS. The sequenced sample was peripheral blood. The chain couples TRBV25-1 to TRBJ1-5; 10 nucleotides align to TRBD1. This TCR was sampled from a woman between 45 and 60 years old who had recovered from COVID-19. The chain's CDR3 is CATKGQGRNQPQHF. The DNA for the CDR3 is TGTGCCACCAAGGGACAGGGGAGGAATCAGCCCCAGCATTTT.